The 32 T cell receptor beta chains listed next were all sequenced from one sample in a study of blood T cell repertoires in COVID-19. Generated by immunoSEQ multiplex PCR, the TCRdb table keeps only in-frame clones and is missing some. Of 300,000 to 350,000 clones detected, approximately 88% appear once; the ten largest clones hold about 4.7%. The sequencing input was PBMCs or T cells enriched from blood (not recorded which). These TCRs come from a man aged 25-45 years who had recovered from COVID-19.

The V call is TRBV4-1, the J call TRBJ2-3; 9 positions agree with TRBD1. The CDR3 extends over 16 amino acids. V lost 5 bases to trimming and J lost 7 bases; unmatched junction nucleotides: 13. Germline V CDR1 and CDR2: MGHRA, YSYEKL. The CDR3 here is CASSNLQGAPRYTQYF. The CDR3 DNA reads as TGCGCCAGCAGCAATCTACAGGGGGCCCCGAGGTATACGCAGTATTTT.

The count of this clone is one. The CDR3 reads CATSSTLGGEQFF. CDR3 sequence (DNA): TGTGCCACCAGCAGCACACTAGGCGGTGAGCAGTTCTTC. This chain connects TRBV15 to TRBJ2-1; weak D call: TRBD2 (5 bases). With 3 bases removed from V and 9 bases from J, the gap between germline ends came to 12 bases. The germline V gene has CDR1 LNHNV and CDR2 YYDKDF (reference sequence). The CDR3 has 13 amino acids.

This chain uses TRBV3-1 (or the pseudogene TRBV3-2) with TRBJ1-3, with a weak D call TRBD1 (6 bases). V lost 5 bases, J lost 4 bases, and 9 bases lay in between. Germline V gene sequence: CDR1 LGHDT, CDR2 YNNKEL (reference sequence). The CDR3 consists of 13 residues. The CDR3 sequence: CASSATGGNTIYF. The DNA of the CDR3 is TGTGCCAGCAGCGCAACAGGGGGAAACACCATATATTTT.

Here the CDR3 reads CASSRLTVEETQYF. CDR3 coding DNA: TGTGCCAGCAGCCGTTTAACAGTCGAAGAGACCCAGTACTTC. The genes are TRBV3-1 (or the pseudogene TRBV3-2) and TRBJ2-5; D remains unclear. CDR1 is LGHDT and CDR2 is YNNKEL in the germline V gene (reference sequence). This CDR3 contains 14 residues. Trimming pared 4 bases from V and 3 bases from J, leaving 12 bases between.

The chain couples TRBV5-1 to TRBJ2-1; TRBD2 might be the D (5 bases). In germline, CDR1 is SGHRS, CDR2 YFSETQ. The CDR3 length is 16 residues. The V and J ends lost 2 bases and 0 bases respectively, with 12 bases between them. The CDR3, as DNA: TGCGCCAGCAGCTTTCGCAGCGGAGGCTCCTACAATGAGCAGTTCTTC. This codes for CASSFRSGGSYNEQFF.

CDR3 loop: CASSLGQGGTDTQYF. In nucleotides, the CDR3 is TGCGCCAGCAGCCTTGGACAGGGAGGGACAGATACGCAGTATTTT. J is TRBJ2-3 and V is TRBV4-1, with D tentatively TRBD1 (8 bases). V lost 4 bases and J 3 bases, leaving 14 bases between the germline ends. This CDR3 has 15 amino acids. In germline, CDR1 is MGHRA, CDR2 YSYEKL.

This clone was seen only once. The chain couples TRBV7-8 to TRBJ2-2, with 10 positions matching TRBD1. The ends lost 8 bases at V and 7 bases at J; junction bases unmatched: 7. The CDR3 spans 14 residues. Germline V lookup: CDR1 SGHVS, CDR2 FQNEAQ. The CDR3 DNA reads as TGTGCCAGCGGAAAGGACAGGGGGGACGGGGAGCTGTTTTTT. Residues: CASGKDRGDGELFF.

This rearrangement joins TRBV7-3 to TRBJ2-5; D not resolved. This CDR3 has 16 amino acids. Looked up from germline, CDR1 is SGHTA and CDR2 is FQGTGA. Trimming left V 3 bases short and J 0 bases short, with 14 bases between. The CDR3 bases are TGTGCCAGCAGCTTTTTTGAGACACCTGACCAAGAGACCCAGTACTTC. It codes for CASSFFETPDQETQYF.

This chain links TRBV7-9 with TRBJ1-1; D remains ambiguous. The CDR3 loop spans 13 amino acids. V lost 1 base, J lost 10 bases, and 13 bases lay in between. Germline-derived CDR1 and CDR2 are SEHNR and FQNEAQ (reference sequence). CDR3 nucleotides: TGTGCCAGCAGCTTAGGGACCCAGAGGGCAGCTTTCTTT. This sequence encodes CASSLGTQRAAFF.

The genes are TRBV11-3 and TRBJ1-6; tentative D call: TRBD1 (5 bases). The V and J ends lost 1 base and 4 bases respectively, with 14 bases between them. The CDR3 extends over 17 amino acids. CDR1 is SGHNT, CDR2 YENEEA, per germline. CDR3 sequence reads: CASSLVCQGDYNSPLHF. DNA for the CDR3: TGTGCCAGCAGCTTAGTTTGCCAGGGCGATTATAATTCACCCCTCCACTTT. The variable domain in full, completed from reference TRBV11-3 and TRBJ1-6, reads EAGVVQSPRYKIIEKKQPVAFWCNPISGHNTLYWYLQNLGQGPELLIRYENEEAVDDSQLPKDRFSAERLKGVDSTLKIQPAELGDSAVYLCASSLVCQGDYNSPLHFGNGTRLTVT.

The V and J genes are TRBV9 and TRBJ1-1, with no clear D. The V and J ends lost 3 bases and 7 bases respectively, with 16 bases between them. In germline, CDR1 is SGDLS, CDR2 YYNGEE. The CDR3 is 14 residues long. Here the CDR3 DNA reads TGTGCCAGCAGCGGGGGTCTAGCTTCCGGTGAAGCTTTCTTT. Protein product: CASSGGLASGEAFF.

This rearrangement joins TRBV19 to TRBJ2-7; D gene unclear. V dropped 1 base and J dropped 5 bases, with 9 bases sitting between them. This CDR3 comprises 13 residues. Germline assignment: CDR1 LNHDA and CDR2 SQIVND (reference sequence). The CDR3 DNA is TGTGCCAGTAGTATAGGAGGCCTCCACGAGCAGTACTTC. Translated, it gives CASSIGGLHEQYF.

The chain recombines TRBV5-1 with TRBJ2-5; TRBD2 aligns across 9 bases. CDR1 and CDR2 from the germline V gene are SGHRS and YFSETQ. The CDR3 covers 15 residues. V lost 2 bases and J lost 2; bases outside the gene matches: 4. Here the CDR3 DNA reads TGCGCCAGCAGCTTCAAGCGGGGGGTTCAAGAGACCCAGTACTTC. Translating it yields CASSFKRGVQETQYF. The whole variable domain, filled in from reference TRBV5-1 and TRBJ2-5, reads KAGVTQTPRYLIKTRGQQVTLSCSPISGHRSVSWYQQTPGQGLQFLFEYFSETQRNKGNFPGRFSGRQFSNSRSEMNVSTLELGDSALYLCASSFKRGVQETQYFGPGTRLLVL.

The J gene is TRBJ1-2, the V gene TRBV28; D gene ambiguous. This CDR3 has 13 residues. V shed 3 bases and J shed 12 bases, with 17 bases lying between them. The germline V gene encodes CDR1 MDHEN and CDR2 SYDVKM. The CDR3 spells CASSLDPQVLDTF. The DNA of the CDR3 is TGTGCCAGCAGTTTGGATCCGCAGGTTTTGGACACCTTC.

This clone came up once. The chain is built from TRBV29-1 and TRBJ2-2; no clear D gene. The CDR3 is 14 residues long. V gave up 4 bases and J gave up 2 bases, with 11 bases separating them. Per germline, CDR1 SQVTM and CDR2 ANQGSEA. The CDR3 nucleotides are TGCAGCGTTGTGCGGCAGAGTAACACCGGGGAGCTGTTTTTT. This translates into CSVVRQSNTGELFF.

The rearrangement uses TRBV11-3 and TRBJ1-4; 7 positions agree with TRBD1. CDR3 size: 20 residues. CDR1 is SGHNT, CDR2 YENEEA, per germline. V lost 0 bases and J lost 4; bases outside the gene matches: 17. CDR3 nucleotides: TGTGCCAGCAGCTTAGATGTACCCTTACTTCGGGACAGCCGTAATGAAAAACTGTTTTTT. It yields the protein CASSLDVPLLRDSRNEKLFF.

The gene calls are TRBV5-1 and TRBJ1-5; possible D gene TRBD1, 5 bases. Trimming cost V 0 bases and J 0 bases, with 16 bases left between them. CDR1 SGHRS and CDR2 YFSETQ come from the germline V gene. This CDR3 has 18 residues. CDR3 region: CASSLEQGMVHSNQPQHF. CDR3 nucleotides: TGCGCCAGCAGCTTGGAGCAGGGTATGGTCCATAGCAATCAGCCCCAGCATTTT.

V gene TRBV6-5 combines with J gene TRBJ1-2; 8 nucleotides align to TRBD1. V was clipped by 1 base and J by 7 bases; unmatched bases: 5. Per germline, CDR1 MNHEY and CDR2 SVGAGI. The CDR3 sequence is 14 residues long. The CDR3 protein is CASSYLQGAGGYTF. As DNA, the CDR3 is TGTGCCAGCAGTTACTTGCAGGGGGCGGGTGGCTACACCTTC.

As concerns this clone: A much larger clone sits a single nucleotide away, making a read error possible. The chain carries TRBV6-2 or TRBV6-3 and TRBJ1-2; tentative D call: TRBD1 (6 bases). Trimming removed 2 bases at V and 2 bases at J, with 6 bases between. Germline V lookup: CDR1 MNHEY, CDR2 SVGEGT. CDR3 length: 13 residues. This chain's CDR3 is CASSYGQNYGYTF. The CDR3 DNA reads as TGTGCCAGCAGTTACGGACAGAACTATGGCTACACCTTC.

V gene TRBV9 combines with J gene TRBJ2-7; TRBD2 agrees at 9 bases. CDR1 and CDR2 (germline): SGDLS, YYNGEE. CDR3 length: 15 residues. V gave up 0 bases and J gave up 5 bases; unmatched junction bases: 6. Here the CDR3 reads CASSVAAGGPDEQYF. The CDR3 nucleotides read TGTGCCAGCAGCGTAGCTGCGGGGGGGCCGGACGAGCAGTACTTC. Using reference TRBV9 and TRBJ2-7 for the parts outside the CDR3, the full variable domain is DSGVTQTPKHLITATGQRVTLRCSPRSGDLSVYWYQQSLDQGLQFLIQYYNGEERAKGNILERFSAQQFPDLHSELNLSSLELGDSALYFCASSVAAGGPDEQYFGPGTRLTVT.

The V gene is TRBV9, the J gene TRBJ2-1; TRBD2 matches at 11 bases. The V gene end was trimmed by 0 bases and the J gene end by 9 bases; junction bases not matched to a gene: 8. CDR3 size: 16 residues. The V gene's germline CDR1 is SGDLS and CDR2 YYNGEE. CDR3 bases: TGTGCCAGCAGCGTAGCGGTAGCGGGGGGGCATGGTGAGCAGTTCTTC. It specifies CASSVAVAGGHGEQFF.

V usage is TRBV20-1 and J usage is TRBJ2-7; TRBD1 matches at 8 bases. The trim removed 3 bases at V and 4 bases at J, leaving 17 bases unmatched. The CDR3 extends over 17 amino acids. The germline V gene encodes CDR1 DFQATT and CDR2 SNEGSKA (reference sequence). The CDR3 loop is CSASRQGTRGPRYEQYF. The CDR3 bases are TGCAGTGCTAGTAGACAGGGGACGCGGGGTCCTCGTTACGAGCAGTACTTC.

The chain carries TRBV3-1 (or the pseudogene TRBV3-2) and TRBJ2-1; D gene ambiguous. Germline lookup yields CDR1 LGHDT and CDR2 YNNKEL (reference sequence). The V gene lost 2 bases and the J gene lost 12 bases, with 14 bases spanning the gap. The CDR3 is made up of 13 amino acids. The CDR3 region is CASSQSDVRRQFF. The CDR3 DNA sequence: TGTGCCAGCAGCCAAAGCGACGTACGGAGGCAGTTCTTC.

The chain recombines TRBV7-9 with TRBJ2-1; tentative D call: TRBD1 (6 bases). From germline, CDR1 is SEHNR and CDR2 FQNEAQ (reference sequence). There are 14 residues in the CDR3. Trimming cost V 2 bases and J 8 bases, with 13 bases left between them. CDR3 sequence: CASSLRQVAHEQFF. CDR3 DNA: TGTGCCAGCAGCTTAAGACAGGTGGCCCATGAGCAGTTCTTC.

The DNA for the CDR3 is TGTGCCAGCAGCTCCCTACGGGGGGGAGCTAACTATGGCTACACCTTC. It is translated as CASSSLRGGANYGYTF. J is TRBJ1-2 and V is TRBV7-9; D is perhaps TRBD1 (5 bases). CDR3 length: 16 amino acids. V gave up 4 bases and J gave up 0 bases, with 15 bases separating them. CDR1 SEHNR and CDR2 FQNEAQ come from the germline V gene (reference sequence).

The chain recombines TRBV27 with TRBJ1-1, with 9 bases fitting TRBD1. The CDR3 is 12 amino acids. Germline V gives CDR1 MNHEY, CDR2 SMNVEV (reference sequence). Germline trimming cut 5 bases from V and 11 bases from J; bases unmatched to any gene: 6. CDR3 sequence reads: CASSPWTGVAFF. Written as DNA, the CDR3 is TGTGCCAGCAGTCCCTGGACAGGGGTGGCTTTCTTT.

This chain uses TRBV7-8 with TRBJ2-2, with a tentative D call TRBD2 (5 bases). CDR3 size: 20 residues. The V and J ends lost 4 bases and 0 bases respectively, with 24 bases between them. Germline V gene sequence: CDR1 SGHVS, CDR2 FQNEAQ. CDR3 in DNA: TGTGCCAGCAGCTCAGTTGGAGGAGACACTCGAGTTCCGAACACCGGGGAGCTGTTTTTT. Its translation: CASSSVGGDTRVPNTGELFF.

In this sample, this clone turned up a few times. This chain links TRBV15 with TRBJ1-4; D is perhaps TRBD1 (6 bases). The CDR3 totals 17 residues. The V and J ends lost 1 base and 0 bases respectively, with 12 bases between them. The germline V gene encodes CDR1 LNHNV and CDR2 YYDKDF (reference sequence). The CDR3: CATSRGQGISTNEKLFF. For the CDR3, the DNA is TGTGCCACCAGCAGAGGTCAGGGGATCTCAACTAATGAAAAACTGTTTTTT. Full variable domain (rest looked up from reference TRBV15 and TRBJ1-4): DAMVIQNPRYQVTQFGKPVTLSCSQTLNHNVMYWYQQKSSQAPKLLFHYYDKDFNNEADTPDNFQSRRPNTSFCFLDIRSPGLGDTAMYLCATSRGQGISTNEKLFFGSGTQLSVL.

The rearrangement joins TRBV2 to TRBJ2-2; D is possibly TRBD1 (6 bases). Germline V lookup: CDR1 SNHLY, CDR2 FYNNEI. Trimming took off 10 bases at V and 0 bases at J, with 12 bases between the two ends. The CDR3 runs 14 residues. The CDR3 reads CATLQGANTGELFF. The CDR3 nucleotides are TGTGCCACTTTACAGGGCGCGAACACCGGGGAGCTGTTTTTT.

A word on this clone: Other DNA variants within this sample encode the same CDR3. V is TRBV7-9 and J is TRBJ2-1; 9 bases align to TRBD2. This CDR3 contains 15 residues. The V gene's germline CDR1 is SEHNR and CDR2 FQNEAQ (reference sequence). Trimming took 2 bases from V and 2 from J; bases not matched to a gene: 1. The CDR3 DNA reads as TGTGCCAGCAGCTTAACTAGCGGGCCCTACAATGAGCAGTTCTTC. Translation gives CASSLTSGPYNEQFF.

This chain joins TRBV7-2 and TRBJ1-2; perhaps TRBD1 as D (5 bases). This CDR3 region has 14 residues. Germline CDR1 and CDR2: SGHTA and FQGNSA. The V end lost 2 bases, the J end lost 5 bases, and 12 bases lay between the germline ends. CDR3 DNA: TGTGCCAGCAGCTTATCTACAGGTTCTTATGGCTACACCTTC. This encodes CASSLSTGSYGYTF.

This clone appeared a single time. The J gene is TRBJ1-2, the V gene TRBV7-9; TRBD1 agrees at 7 bases. Germline CDR1 and CDR2: SEHNR and FQNEAQ (reference sequence). This CDR3 spans 14 amino acids. J gave up 4 bases and V 5 bases, and 7 bases lay outside the gene matches. In DNA, the CDR3 is TGTGCCAGCAGCCCAGGGCGGGACAGCTATGGCTACACCTTC. Translating gives CASSPGRDSYGYTF.